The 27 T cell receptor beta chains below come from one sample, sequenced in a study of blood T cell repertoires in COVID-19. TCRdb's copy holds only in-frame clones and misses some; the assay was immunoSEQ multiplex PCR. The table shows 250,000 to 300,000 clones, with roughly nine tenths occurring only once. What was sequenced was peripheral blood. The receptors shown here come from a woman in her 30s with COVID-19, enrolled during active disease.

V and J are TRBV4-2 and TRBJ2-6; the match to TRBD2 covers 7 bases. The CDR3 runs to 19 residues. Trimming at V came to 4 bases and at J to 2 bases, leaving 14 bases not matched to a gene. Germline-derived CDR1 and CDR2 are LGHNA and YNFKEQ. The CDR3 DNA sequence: TGTGCCAGCAGCCGGGAAACCGTAATGGGAGGGCCTGGGGCCAACGTCCTGACTTTC. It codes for CASSRETVMGGPGANVLTF.

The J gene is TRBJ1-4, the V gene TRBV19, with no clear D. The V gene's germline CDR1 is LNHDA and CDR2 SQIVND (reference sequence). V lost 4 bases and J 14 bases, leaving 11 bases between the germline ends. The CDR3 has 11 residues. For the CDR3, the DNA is TGTGCCAGTAGTACATCGCGGGTGCTGTTTTTT. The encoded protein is CASSTSRVLFF.

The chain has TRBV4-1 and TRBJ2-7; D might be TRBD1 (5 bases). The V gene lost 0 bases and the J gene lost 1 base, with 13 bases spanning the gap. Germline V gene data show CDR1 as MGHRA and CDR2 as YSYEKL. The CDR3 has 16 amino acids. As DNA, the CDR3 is TGCGCCAGCAGCCAAGATCGAACAGGCCCATCCTACGAGCAGTACTTC. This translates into CASSQDRTGPSYEQYF.

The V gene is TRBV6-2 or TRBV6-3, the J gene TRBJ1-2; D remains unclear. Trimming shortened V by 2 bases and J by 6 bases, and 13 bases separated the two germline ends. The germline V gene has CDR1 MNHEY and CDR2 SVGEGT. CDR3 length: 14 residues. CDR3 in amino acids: CASSYVGRMNGYTF. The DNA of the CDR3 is TGTGCCAGCAGTTACGTGGGCAGGATGAATGGCTACACCTTC.

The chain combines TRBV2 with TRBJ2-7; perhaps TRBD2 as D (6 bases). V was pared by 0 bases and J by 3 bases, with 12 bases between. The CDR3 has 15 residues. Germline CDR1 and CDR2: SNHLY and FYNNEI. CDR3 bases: TGTGCCAGCAGTGAAGCTAGACTAGGGGACTACGAGCAGTACTTC. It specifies CASSEARLGDYEQYF.

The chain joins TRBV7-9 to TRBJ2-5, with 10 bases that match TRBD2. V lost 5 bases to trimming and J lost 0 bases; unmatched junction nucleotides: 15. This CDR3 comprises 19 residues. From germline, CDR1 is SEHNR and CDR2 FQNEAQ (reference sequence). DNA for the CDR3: TGTGCCAGCAGCCAAAGGGGGTCGACTAGCGGGCTGTACCAAGAGACCCAGTACTTC. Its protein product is CASSQRGSTSGLYQETQYF.

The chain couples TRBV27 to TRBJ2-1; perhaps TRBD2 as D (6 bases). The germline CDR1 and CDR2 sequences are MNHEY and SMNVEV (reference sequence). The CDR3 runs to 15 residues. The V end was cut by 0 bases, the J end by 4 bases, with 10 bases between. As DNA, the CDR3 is TGTGCCAGCAGTTTATCGGCGGGGCAATACAATGAGCAGTTCTTC. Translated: CASSLSAGQYNEQFF.

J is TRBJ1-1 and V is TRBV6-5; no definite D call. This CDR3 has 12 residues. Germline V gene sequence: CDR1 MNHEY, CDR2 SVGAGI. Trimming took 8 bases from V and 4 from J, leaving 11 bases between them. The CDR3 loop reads CASRGSVTEAFF. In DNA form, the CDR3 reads TGTGCCAGCCGCGGGAGTGTCACTGAAGCTTTCTTT.

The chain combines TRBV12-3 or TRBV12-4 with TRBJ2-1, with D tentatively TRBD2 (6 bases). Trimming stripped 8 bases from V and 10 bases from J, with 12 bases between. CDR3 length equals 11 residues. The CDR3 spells CASGDSGEQFF. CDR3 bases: TGTGCCAGCGGGGACTCAGGAGAGCAGTTCTTC.

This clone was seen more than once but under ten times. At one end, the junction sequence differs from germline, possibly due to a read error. DNA for the CDR3: TGTTCTGTCAGAGGGCAGCCTAACACTGAAGCTTTCTTT. This sequence encodes CSVRGQPNTEAFF. The rearrangement joins TRBV29-1 to TRBJ1-1, with D hard to call. Germline lookup yields CDR1 SQVTM and CDR2 ANQGSEA. The CDR3 consists of 13 residues.

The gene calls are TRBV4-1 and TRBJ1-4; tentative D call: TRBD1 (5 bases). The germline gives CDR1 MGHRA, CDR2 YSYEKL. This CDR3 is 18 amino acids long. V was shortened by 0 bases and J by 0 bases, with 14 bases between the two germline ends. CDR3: CASSQEGPDIATNEKLFF. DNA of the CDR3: TGCGCCAGCAGCCAAGAAGGCCCGGACATTGCAACTAATGAAAAACTGTTTTTT.

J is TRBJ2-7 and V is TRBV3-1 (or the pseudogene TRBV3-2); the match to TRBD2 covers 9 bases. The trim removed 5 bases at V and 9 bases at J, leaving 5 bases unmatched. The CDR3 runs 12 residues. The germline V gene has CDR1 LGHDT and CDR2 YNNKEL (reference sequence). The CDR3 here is CASSSRTSVQYF. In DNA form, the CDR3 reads TGTGCCAGCAGCTCCCGGACTAGCGTGCAGTACTTC.

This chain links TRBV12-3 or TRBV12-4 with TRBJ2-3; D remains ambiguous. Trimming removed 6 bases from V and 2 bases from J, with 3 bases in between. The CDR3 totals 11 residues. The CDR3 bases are TGTGCCAGCAGCTACACAGATACGCAGTATTTT. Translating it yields CASSYTDTQYF.

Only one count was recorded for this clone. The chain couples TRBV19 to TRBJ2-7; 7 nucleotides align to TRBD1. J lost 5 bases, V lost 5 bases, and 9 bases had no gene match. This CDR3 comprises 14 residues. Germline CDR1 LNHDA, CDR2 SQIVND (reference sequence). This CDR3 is CASSADTTGNEQYF. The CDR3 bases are TGTGCCAGTAGTGCCGACACGACAGGGAACGAGCAGTACTTC.

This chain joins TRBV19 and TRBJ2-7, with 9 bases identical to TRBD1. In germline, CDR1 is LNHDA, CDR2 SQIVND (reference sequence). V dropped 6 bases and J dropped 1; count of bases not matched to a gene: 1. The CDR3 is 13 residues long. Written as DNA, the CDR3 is TGTGCCAGTAGAGGGACAGGGTCCTACGAGCAGTACTTC. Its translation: CASRGTGSYEQYF.

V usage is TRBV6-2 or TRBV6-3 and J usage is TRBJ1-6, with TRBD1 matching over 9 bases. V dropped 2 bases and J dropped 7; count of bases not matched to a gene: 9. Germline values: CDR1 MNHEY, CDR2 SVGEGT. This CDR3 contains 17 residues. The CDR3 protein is CASSYPGRGTGNSPLHF. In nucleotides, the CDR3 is TGTGCCAGCAGTTACCCCGGTCGTGGGACAGGGAATTCACCCCTCCACTTT.

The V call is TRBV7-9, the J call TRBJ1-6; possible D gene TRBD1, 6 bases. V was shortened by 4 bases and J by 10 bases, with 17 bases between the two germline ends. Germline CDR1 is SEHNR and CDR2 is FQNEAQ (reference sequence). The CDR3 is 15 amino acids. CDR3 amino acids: CASSSGQILVSPLHF. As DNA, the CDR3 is TGTGCCAGCAGCTCAGGACAGATCCTGGTCTCACCCCTCCACTTT.

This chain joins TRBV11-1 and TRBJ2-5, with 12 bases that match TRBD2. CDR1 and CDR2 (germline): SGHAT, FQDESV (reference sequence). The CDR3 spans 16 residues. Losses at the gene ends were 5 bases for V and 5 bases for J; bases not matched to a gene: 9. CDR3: CASSPRLAGVTETQYF. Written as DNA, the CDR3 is TGTGCCAGCAGCCCCCGACTAGCGGGGGTTACGGAGACCCAGTACTTC.

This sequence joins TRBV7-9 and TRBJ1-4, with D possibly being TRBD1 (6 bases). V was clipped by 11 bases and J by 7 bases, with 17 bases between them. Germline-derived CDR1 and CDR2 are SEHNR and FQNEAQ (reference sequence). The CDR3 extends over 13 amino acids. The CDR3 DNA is TGTGCCTCCGGGTCGGGGACACCTGAAAAACTGTTTTTT. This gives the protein CASGSGTPEKLFF. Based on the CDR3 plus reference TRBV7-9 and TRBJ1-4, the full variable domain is DTGVSQNPRHKITKRGQNVTFRCDPISEHNRLYWYRQTLGQGPEFLTYFQNEAQLEKSRLLSDRFSAERPKGSFSTLEIQRTEQGDSAMYLCASGSGTPEKLFFGSGTQLSVL.

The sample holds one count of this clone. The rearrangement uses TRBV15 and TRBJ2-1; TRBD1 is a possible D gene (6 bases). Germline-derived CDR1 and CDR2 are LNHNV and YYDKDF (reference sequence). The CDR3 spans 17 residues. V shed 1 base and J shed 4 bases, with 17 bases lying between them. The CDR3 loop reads CATSRGDGRGLYNEQFF. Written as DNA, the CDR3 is TGTGCCACCAGCAGAGGTGACGGCAGGGGCCTTTACAATGAGCAGTTCTTC.

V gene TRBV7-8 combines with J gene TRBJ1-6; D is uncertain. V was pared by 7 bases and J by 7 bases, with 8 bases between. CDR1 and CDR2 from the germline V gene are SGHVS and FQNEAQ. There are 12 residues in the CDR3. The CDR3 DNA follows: TGTGCCAGCACCACGGGGAATTCACCCCTCCACTTT. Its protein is CASTTGNSPLHF.

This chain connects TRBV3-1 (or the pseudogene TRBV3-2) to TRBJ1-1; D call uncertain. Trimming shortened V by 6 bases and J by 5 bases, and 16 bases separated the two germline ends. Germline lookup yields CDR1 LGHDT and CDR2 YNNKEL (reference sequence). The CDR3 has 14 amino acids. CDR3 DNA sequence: TGTGCCAGCAGTTTTAGACCGGAGGTGACTGAAGCTTTCTTT. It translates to CASSFRPEVTEAFF.

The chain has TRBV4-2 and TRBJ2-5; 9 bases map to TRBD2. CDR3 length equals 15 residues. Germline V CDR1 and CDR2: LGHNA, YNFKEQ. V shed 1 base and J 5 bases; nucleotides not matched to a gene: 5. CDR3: CASSQGGTSWETQYF. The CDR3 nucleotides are TGTGCCAGCAGCCAAGGGGGGACTAGCTGGGAGACCCAGTACTTC.

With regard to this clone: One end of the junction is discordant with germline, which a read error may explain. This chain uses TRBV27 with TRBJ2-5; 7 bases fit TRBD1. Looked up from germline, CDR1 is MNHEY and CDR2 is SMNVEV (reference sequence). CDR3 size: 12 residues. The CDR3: CEGAVLQETQYF. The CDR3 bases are TGCGAGGGGGCCGTTCTTCAAGAGACCCAGTACTTC.

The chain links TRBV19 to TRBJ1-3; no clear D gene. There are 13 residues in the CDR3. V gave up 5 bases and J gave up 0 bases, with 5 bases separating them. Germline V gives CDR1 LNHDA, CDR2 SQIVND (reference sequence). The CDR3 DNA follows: TGTGCCAGTAGTCTGTCCTCTGGAAACACCATATATTTT. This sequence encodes CASSLSSGNTIYF.

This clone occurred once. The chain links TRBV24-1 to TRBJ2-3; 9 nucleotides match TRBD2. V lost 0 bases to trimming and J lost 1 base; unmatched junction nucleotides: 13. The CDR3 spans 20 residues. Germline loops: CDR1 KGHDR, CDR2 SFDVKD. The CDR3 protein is CATSDLQGILAGPRTDTQYF. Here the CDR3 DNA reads TGTGCCACCAGTGATTTGCAAGGGATCCTAGCGGGGCCACGCACAGATACGCAGTATTTT.

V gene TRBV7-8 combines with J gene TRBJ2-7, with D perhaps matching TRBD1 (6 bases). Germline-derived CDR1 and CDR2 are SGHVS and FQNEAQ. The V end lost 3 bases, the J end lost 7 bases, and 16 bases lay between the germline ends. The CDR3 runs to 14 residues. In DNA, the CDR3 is TGTGCCAGCAGCTTCCACTTGACAGGTTGGGAGCAGTACTTC. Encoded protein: CASSFHLTGWEQYF.